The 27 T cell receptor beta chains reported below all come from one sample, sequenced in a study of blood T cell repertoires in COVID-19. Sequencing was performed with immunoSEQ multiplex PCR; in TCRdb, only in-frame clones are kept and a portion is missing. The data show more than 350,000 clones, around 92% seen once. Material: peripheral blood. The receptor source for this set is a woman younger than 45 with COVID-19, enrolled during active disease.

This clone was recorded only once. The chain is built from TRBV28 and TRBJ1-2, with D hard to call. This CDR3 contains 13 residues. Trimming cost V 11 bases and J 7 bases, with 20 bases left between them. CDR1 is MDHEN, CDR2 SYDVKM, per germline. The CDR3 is CAAFVPSTFGYTF. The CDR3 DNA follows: TGTGCCGCCTTTGTCCCCTCAACTTTTGGCTACACCTTC.

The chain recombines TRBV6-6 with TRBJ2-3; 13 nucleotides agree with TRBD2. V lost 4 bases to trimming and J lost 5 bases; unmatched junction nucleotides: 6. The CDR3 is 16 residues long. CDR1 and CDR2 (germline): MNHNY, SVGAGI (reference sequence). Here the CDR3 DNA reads TGTGCCAGCAGTTCGACGGGACTAGCGGGGAGAGATACGCAGTATTTT. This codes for CASSSTGLAGRDTQYF.

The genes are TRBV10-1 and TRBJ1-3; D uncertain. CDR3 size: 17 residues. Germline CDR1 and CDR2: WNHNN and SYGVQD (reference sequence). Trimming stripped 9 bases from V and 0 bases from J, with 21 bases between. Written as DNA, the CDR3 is TGCGCCAGAAACGACATGGAAAGTCCGAGCTCTGGAAACACCATATATTTT. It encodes CARNDMESPSSGNTIYF.

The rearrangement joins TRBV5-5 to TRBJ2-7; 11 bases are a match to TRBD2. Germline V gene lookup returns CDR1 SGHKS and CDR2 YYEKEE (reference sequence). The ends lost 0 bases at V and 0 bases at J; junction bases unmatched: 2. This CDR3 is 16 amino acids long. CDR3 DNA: TGTGCCAGCAGCTTGGGACTAGCGGGAAGCTCCTACGAGCAGTACGTC. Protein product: CASSLGLAGSSYEQYV.

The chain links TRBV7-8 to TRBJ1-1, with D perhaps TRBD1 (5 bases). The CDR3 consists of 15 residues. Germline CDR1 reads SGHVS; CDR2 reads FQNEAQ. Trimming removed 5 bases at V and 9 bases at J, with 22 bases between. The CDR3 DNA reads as TGTGCCAGCAGCCCCTCCGAGGCAGGGTGGGGCAAAGCTTTCTTT. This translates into CASSPSEAGWGKAFF.

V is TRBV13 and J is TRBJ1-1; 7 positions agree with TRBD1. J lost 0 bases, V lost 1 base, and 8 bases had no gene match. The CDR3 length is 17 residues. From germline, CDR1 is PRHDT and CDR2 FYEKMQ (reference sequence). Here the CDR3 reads CASSLARQGPMNTEAFF. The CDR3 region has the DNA TGTGCCAGCAGCTTAGCCAGACAGGGCCCAATGAACACTGAAGCTTTCTTT.

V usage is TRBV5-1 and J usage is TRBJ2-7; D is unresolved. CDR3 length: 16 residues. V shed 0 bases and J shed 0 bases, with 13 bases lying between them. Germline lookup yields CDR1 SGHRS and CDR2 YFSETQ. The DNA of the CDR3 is TGCGCCAGCAGCTTGGATTCAGGAATAAGCTCCTACGAGCAGTACTTC. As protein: CASSLDSGISSYEQYF.

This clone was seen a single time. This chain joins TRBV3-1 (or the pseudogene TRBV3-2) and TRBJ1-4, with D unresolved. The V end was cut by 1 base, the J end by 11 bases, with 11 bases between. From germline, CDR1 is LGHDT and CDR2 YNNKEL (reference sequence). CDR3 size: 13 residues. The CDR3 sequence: CASSQVIWEKLFF. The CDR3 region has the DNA TGTGCCAGCAGCCAAGTCATTTGGGAGAAACTGTTTTTT.

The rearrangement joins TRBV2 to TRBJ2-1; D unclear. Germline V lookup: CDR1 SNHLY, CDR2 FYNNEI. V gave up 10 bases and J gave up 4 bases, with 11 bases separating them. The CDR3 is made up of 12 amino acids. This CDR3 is CATEVTYNEQFF. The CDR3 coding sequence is TGTGCCACTGAGGTTACTTACAATGAGCAGTTCTTC.

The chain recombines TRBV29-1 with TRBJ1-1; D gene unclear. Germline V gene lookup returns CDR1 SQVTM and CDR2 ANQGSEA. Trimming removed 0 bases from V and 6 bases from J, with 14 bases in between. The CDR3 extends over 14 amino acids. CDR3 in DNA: TGCAGCGTTGAAGATCTCGAGGGCTTTGCTGAAGCTTTCTTT. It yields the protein CSVEDLEGFAEAFF.

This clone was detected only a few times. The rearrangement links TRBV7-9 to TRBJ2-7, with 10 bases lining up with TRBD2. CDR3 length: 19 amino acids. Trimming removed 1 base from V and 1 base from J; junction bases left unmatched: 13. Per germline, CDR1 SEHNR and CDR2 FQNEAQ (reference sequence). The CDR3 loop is CASSLERLGLAGESYEQYV. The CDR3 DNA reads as TGTGCCAGCAGCTTAGAACGGTTGGGGCTAGCGGGAGAGTCCTACGAGCAGTACGTC.

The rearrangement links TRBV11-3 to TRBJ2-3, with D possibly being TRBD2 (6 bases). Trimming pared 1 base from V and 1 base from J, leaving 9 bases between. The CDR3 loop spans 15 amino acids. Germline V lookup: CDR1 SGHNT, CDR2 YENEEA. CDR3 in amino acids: CASSLVGGGTDTQYF. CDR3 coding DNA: TGTGCCAGCAGCTTAGTAGGAGGGGGCACAGATACGCAGTATTTT. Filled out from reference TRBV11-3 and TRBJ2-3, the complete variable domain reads EAGVVQSPRYKIIEKKQPVAFWCNPISGHNTLYWYLQNLGQGPELLIRYENEEAVDDSQLPKDRFSAERLKGVDSTLKIQPAELGDSAVYLCASSLVGGGTDTQYFGPGTRLTVL.

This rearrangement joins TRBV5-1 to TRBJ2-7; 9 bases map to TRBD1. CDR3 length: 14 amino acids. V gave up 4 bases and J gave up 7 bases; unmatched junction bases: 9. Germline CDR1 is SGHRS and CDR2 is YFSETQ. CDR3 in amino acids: CASSPDRGDWEQYF. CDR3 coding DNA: TGCGCCAGCAGCCCGGACAGGGGAGATTGGGAGCAGTACTTC. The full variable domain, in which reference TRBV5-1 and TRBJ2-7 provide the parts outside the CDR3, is KAGVTQTPRYLIKTRGQQVTLSCSPISGHRSVSWYQQTPGQGLQFLFEYFSETQRNKGNFPGRFSGRQFSNSRSEMNVSTLELGDSALYLCASSPDRGDWEQYFGPGTRLTVT.

The CDR3 reads CASSPPGLYEQYF. The CDR3 DNA reads as TGTGCCAGCTCACCACCGGGGCTCTACGAGCAGTACTTC. The chain recombines TRBV18 with TRBJ2-7; D may be TRBD1 (5 bases). Germline CDR1 and CDR2: KGHSH and LQKENI. Trimming took off 0 bases at V and 3 bases at J, with 6 bases between the two ends. The CDR3 is made up of 13 amino acids. Full variable domain (outside the CDR3, taken from reference TRBV18 and TRBJ2-7): NAGVMQNPRHLVRRRGQEARLRCSPMKGHSHVYWYRQLPEEGLKFMVYLQKENIIDESGMPKERFSAEFPKEGPSILRIQQVVRGDSAAYFCASSPPGLYEQYFGPGTRLTVT.

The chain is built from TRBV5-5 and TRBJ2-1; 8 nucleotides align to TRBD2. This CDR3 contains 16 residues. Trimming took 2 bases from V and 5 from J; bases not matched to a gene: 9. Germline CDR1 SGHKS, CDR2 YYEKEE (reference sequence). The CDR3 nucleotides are TGTGCCAGCAGCTTAAAAACTAGCGGCGGAAACAATGAGCAGTTCTTC. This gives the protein CASSLKTSGGNNEQFF.

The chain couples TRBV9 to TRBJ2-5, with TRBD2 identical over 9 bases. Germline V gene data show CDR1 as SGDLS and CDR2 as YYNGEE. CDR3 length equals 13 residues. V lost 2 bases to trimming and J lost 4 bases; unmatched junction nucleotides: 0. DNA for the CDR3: TGTGCCAGCAGCGTGACTAGCGGAGAGACCCAGTACTTC. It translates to CASSVTSGETQYF.

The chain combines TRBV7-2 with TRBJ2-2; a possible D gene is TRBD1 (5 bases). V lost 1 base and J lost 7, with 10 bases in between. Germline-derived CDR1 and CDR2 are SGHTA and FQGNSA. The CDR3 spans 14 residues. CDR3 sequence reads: CASSLGREGGELFF. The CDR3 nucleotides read TGTGCCAGCAGCTTAGGCAGGGAAGGCGGGGAGCTGTTTTTT.

The CDR3 protein is CASSFQGAEAFF. For the CDR3, the DNA is TGTGCCAGCAGCTTCCAGGGGGCTGAAGCTTTCTTT. The rearrangement uses TRBV7-9 and TRBJ1-1; the match to TRBD1 covers 7 bases. The J segment lost 6 bases and the V segment lost 3 bases, leaving 1 base of the junction unmatched. The germline V gene encodes CDR1 SEHNR and CDR2 FQNEAQ (reference sequence). The CDR3 has 12 residues.

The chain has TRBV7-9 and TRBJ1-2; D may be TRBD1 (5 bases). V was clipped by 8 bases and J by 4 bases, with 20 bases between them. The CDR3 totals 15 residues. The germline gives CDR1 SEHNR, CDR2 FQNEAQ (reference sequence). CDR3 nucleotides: TGTGCCAGCGAAGGGGTCGCCTCGGCTATCTATGGCTACACCTTC. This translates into CASEGVASAIYGYTF. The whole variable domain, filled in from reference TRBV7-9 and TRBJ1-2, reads DTGVSQNPRHKITKRGQNVTFRCDPISEHNRLYWYRQTLGQGPEFLTYFQNEAQLEKSRLLSDRFSAERPKGSFSTLEIQRTEQGDSAMYLCASEGVASAIYGYTFGSGTRLTVV.

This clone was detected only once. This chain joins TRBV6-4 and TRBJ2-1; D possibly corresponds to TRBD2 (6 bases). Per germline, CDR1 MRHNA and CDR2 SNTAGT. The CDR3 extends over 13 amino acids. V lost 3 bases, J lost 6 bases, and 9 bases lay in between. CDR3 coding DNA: TGTGCCAGCAGTGATTTGGGGGGCAATGAGCAGTTCTTC. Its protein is CASSDLGGNEQFF.

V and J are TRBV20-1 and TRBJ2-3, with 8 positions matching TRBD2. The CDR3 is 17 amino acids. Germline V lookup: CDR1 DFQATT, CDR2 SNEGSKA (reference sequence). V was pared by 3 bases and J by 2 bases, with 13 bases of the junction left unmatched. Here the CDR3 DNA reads TGCAGTGCTAGTAACGCCGGGAGGGCTTCTAACACAGATACGCAGTATTTT. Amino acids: CSASNAGRASNTDTQYF.

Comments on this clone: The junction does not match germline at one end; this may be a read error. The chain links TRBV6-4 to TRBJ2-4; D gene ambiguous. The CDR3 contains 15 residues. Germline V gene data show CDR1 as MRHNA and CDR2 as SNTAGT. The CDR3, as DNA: TGTGCCACCAGTCTATCGCCCTTAGCCAAAAACATTCAGTACTTC. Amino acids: CATSLSPLAKNIQYF.

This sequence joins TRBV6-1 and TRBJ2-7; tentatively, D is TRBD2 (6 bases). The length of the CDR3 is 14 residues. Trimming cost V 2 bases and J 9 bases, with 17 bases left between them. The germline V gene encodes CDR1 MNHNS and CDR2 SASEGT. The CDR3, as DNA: TGTGCCAGCAGTGAAAAGGTTCGGCGGGACGGGCAGTACTTC. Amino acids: CASSEKVRRDGQYF.

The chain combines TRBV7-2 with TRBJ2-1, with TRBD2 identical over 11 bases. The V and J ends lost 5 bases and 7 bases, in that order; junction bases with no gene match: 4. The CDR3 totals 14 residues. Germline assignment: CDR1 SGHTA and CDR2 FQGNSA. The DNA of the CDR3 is TGTGCCAGCAGCCAACGGACTAGCGGGAATGAGCAGTTCTTC. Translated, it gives CASSQRTSGNEQFF.

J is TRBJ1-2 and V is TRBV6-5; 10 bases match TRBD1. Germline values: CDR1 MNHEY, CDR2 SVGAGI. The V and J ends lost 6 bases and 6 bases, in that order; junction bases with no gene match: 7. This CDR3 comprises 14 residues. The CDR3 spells CASRLRQGAHGYTF. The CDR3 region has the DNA TGTGCCAGCAGGCTTAGACAGGGGGCCCATGGCTACACCTTC.

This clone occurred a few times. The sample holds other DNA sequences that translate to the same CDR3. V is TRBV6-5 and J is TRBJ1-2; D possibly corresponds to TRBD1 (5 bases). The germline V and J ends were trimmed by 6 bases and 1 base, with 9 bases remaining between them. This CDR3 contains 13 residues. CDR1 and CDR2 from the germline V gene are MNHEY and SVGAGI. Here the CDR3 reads CASSLGGNYGYTF. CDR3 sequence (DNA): TGTGCCAGCAGCCTGGGGGGTAACTATGGCTACACCTTC.

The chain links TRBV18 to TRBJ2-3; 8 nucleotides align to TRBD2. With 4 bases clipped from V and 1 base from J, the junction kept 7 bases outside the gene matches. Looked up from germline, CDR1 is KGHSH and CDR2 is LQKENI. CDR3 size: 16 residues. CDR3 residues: CASSLNSGIGTDTQYF. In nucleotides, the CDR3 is TGTGCCAGCTCACTGAATAGCGGGATCGGCACAGATACGCAGTATTTT.